Listed below are T cell receptor beta chains from one sample, sequenced in a study of blood T cell repertoires in COVID-19. Data came from immunoSEQ multiplex PCR; TCRdb stores just in-frame clones and leaves some out. Of about 290,000 clones listed, approximately 88% were seen once; the top ten hold about 1.7%. The sequenced material came from PBMCs or T cells enriched from blood (not recorded which). The receptors were gathered from a woman between 40 and 50 years old who had recovered from COVID-19. Both conserved end residues are part of each CDR3. A D gene is named only where the DNA matches it firmly. Clone size appears in some rows only: once, few, many, or a class for an expanded clone.

NA NA TRBJ2-5 TRBV19 CASSKTGGLQETQYF TGTGCCAGTAGTAAGACAGGAGGTCTACAAGAGACCCAGTACTTC
TRBD2 NA TRBJ2-3 TRBV6-1 CASIRLAGGTDTQYF TGTGCCAGCATCAGACTAGCGGGAGGCACAGATACGCAGTATTTT
TRBD2 NA TRBJ2-3 TRBV5-1 CASSLGLASYTDTQYF TGCGCCAGCAGCTTGGGACTAGCGAGCTACACAGATACGCAGTATTTT
TRBD1 few TRBJ2-5 TRBV27 CASSLGTGGVETQYF TGTGCCAGCAGTTTGGGGACAGGGGGCGTAGAGACCCAGTACTTC
NA NA TRBJ1-5 TRBV2 CASRAWDTRNQPQHF TGTGCCAGCAGGGCCTGGGACACCCGCAATCAGCCCCAGCATTTT
TRBD2 NA TRBJ2-5 TRBV5-1 CASSFGLVGGETQYF TGCGCCAGCAGCTTTGGACTAGTTGGGGGGGAGACCCAGTACTTC
NA NA TRBJ2-5 TRBV9 CASSDRYQETQYF TGTGCCAGCAGCGACAGGTACCAAGAGACCCAGTACTTC
NA NA TRBJ2-1 TRBV7-9 CASRQGAQYNEQFF TGTGCCAGCAGACAAGGGGCACAGTACAATGAGCAGTTCTTC
TRBD1 NA TRBJ1-3 TRBV30 CAWEGTGRWPVF TGTGCCTGGGAGGGGACAGGGCGATGGCCTGTTTTT
TRBD1 NA TRBJ2-2 TRBV7-2 CASSLQGAKTGELFF TGTGCCAGCAGCTTACAGGGGGCAAAGACCGGGGAGCTGTTTTTT
NA NA TRBJ2-1 TRBV5-4 CASSPPESSYNEQFF TGTGCCAGCAGCCCCCCCGAGAGCTCCTACAATGAGCAGTTCTTC
TRBD1 NA TRBJ1-1 TRBV30 CAWSGDRGMNTEAFF TGTGCCTGGAGCGGTGACAGGGGCATGAACACTGAAGCTTTCTTT
TRBD1 NA TRBJ2-3 TRBV5-1 CASSQKGTGMGTQYF TGCGCCAGCAGCCAGAAGGGGACAGGGATGGGGACGCAGTATTTT
NA few TRBJ2-1 TRBV9 CASNSGGDENEQFF TGTGCCAGCAACTCCGGCGGGGATGAAAATGAGCAGTTCTTC
NA NA TRBJ1-1 TRBV19 CASSKNRALTGAFF TGTGCCAGTAGTAAAAACAGGGCGTTAACGGGAGCTTTCTTT
NA NA TRBJ2-1 TRBV7-7 CASSPLAGNYNEQFF TGTGCTAGCAGTCCTCTGGCGGGGAACTACAATGAGCAGTTCTTC
NA NA TRBJ1-1 TRBV27 CASSLGPQNMNTEAFF TGTGCCAGCAGTTTAGGCCCCCAGAACATGAACACTGAAGCTTTCTTT
TRBD1 NA TRBJ1-5 TRBV2 CASTGTGGPYQPQHF TGTGCCAGCACTGGGACAGGGGGCCCTTATCAGCCCCAGCATTTT
NA NA TRBJ2-7 TRBV2 CASSLKGLGYEQYF TGTGCCAGCAGTTTAAAGGGGTTAGGCTACGAGCAGTACTTC
NA NA TRBJ1-3 TRBV19 CASSMKTASGNTIYF TGTGCCAGTAGTATGAAAACAGCCTCTGGAAACACCATATATTTT
NA few TRBJ2-5 TRBV2 CASSVYSQQETQYF TGTGCCAGCAGTGTGTACAGTCAACAAGAGACCCAGTACTTC
NA NA TRBJ2-7 TRBV12-3/TRBV12-4 CASSLGRGGEQYF TGTGCCAGCAGTTTGGGGAGGGGGGGAGAGCAGTACTTC
NA NA TRBJ2-3 TRBV21-1 CASSTLHPSGGSDTQYF TGTGCCAGCAGCACCTTACACCCTAGCGGGGGATCAGATACGCAGTATTTT
TRBD1 NA TRBJ1-2 TRBV5-1 CASSIDRAQANYGYTF TGCGCCAGCAGCATTGACAGGGCACAAGCTAACTATGGCTACACCTTC
NA NA TRBJ1-4 TRBV7-7 CASSLTGSANEKLFF TGTGCTAGCAGCCTAACAGGGTCCGCTAATGAAAAACTGTTTTTT
TRBD1 NA TRBJ1-4 TRBV6-2/TRBV6-3 CASSYRTPGQGNEKLFF TGTGCCAGCAGTTACAGAACTCCGGGACAGGGGAATGAAAAACTGTTTTTT
TRBD2 NA TRBJ2-2 TRBV4-1 CASSLGGTSGASTGELFF TGCGCCAGCAGCCTGGGCGGGACTAGCGGGGCATCGACCGGGGAGCTGTTTTTT
TRBD1 NA TRBJ2-1 TRBV10-1 CASRPGQGGVKEQFF TGCGCCAGCAGGCCGGGACAGGGCGGGGTAAAAGAGCAGTTCTTC
TRBD1 NA TRBJ1-1 TRBV5-4 CASSHLTGLNTEAFF TGTGCCAGCAGCCACTTGACAGGGCTAAACACTGAAGCTTTCTTT
NA few TRBJ1-5 TRBV19 CASIPRRGNQPQHF TGTGCCAGTATCCCAAGGCGGGGGAATCAGCCCCAGCATTTT
NA NA TRBJ2-5 TRBV5-1 CASSFGVQETQYF TGCGCCAGCAGCTTTGGAGTCCAAGAGACCCAGTACTTC
NA NA TRBJ2-5 TRBV27 CASSLKGRGETQYF TGTGCCAGCAGTTTAAAAGGGAGAGGGGAGACCCAGTACTTC
TRBD1 NA TRBJ1-2 TRBV2 CASRPLTGQGGLGYTF TGTGCCAGCAGACCCTTGACGGGACAGGGAGGGCTTGGCTACACCTTC
NA NA TRBJ2-5 TRBV3-1/TRBV3-2 CASSQDFLAAGTKQETQYF TGTGCCAGCAGCCAAGATTTTCTTGCCGCGGGGACGAAGCAAGAGACCCAGTACTTC
TRBD1 NA TRBJ1-4 TRBV19 CASTRQGESEKLFF TGTGCCAGCACGAGACAGGGTGAGAGTGAAAAACTGTTTTTT
NA NA TRBJ1-1 TRBV12-5 CASAPGTTNTEAFF TGTGCTAGTGCCCCTGGGACAACGAACACTGAAGCTTTCTTT